This T cell receptor beta chain is from a study of Ad26.COV2.S vaccination and SARS-CoV-2 variants. Turning to the study itself: Trial arm assignment for the donor was COV1001 Ad26.COV2.S.

TCRdb keeps only in-frame clones here, not all; method: immunoSEQ multiplex PCR. In the table there are more than 400,000 clones, 90% of which are singletons. V dropped 7 bases and J dropped 7; count of bases not matched to a gene: 12. There are 14 residues in the CDR3. Germline V lookup: CDR1 MNHEY, CDR2 SMNVEV (reference sequence). Treatment described: over 15 received Ad26.COV2.S at low or high dose, single or two shots; a few received placebo; per-sample allocation not given. Sampling occurred on day 63 after the first vaccine or placebo injection. SARS-CoV-2 spike from the Wuhan strain was encoded by the vaccine, an Ad26 vector. As for this clone: The antigen remains unidentified.

Study-wide points: The TCR-based breadth and depth measures might underestimate overall T cell responses. A substantial breadth of spike-specific CD8+ and CD4+ T cell responses after vaccination has been reported.

The receptor was isolated from a person between 18 and 60 years old who received the Ad26.COV2.S COVID-19 vaccine or a placebo. V usage is TRBV27 and J usage is TRBJ2-7; the match to TRBD1 covers 8 bases. Sequencing used peripheral blood, obtained in a trial of Ad26.COV2.S vaccine versus placebo. The CDR3 DNA reads TGTGCCAGCAACCCGAGGACAGGGCGAGGGGAGCAGTACTTC. Its translation: CASNPRTGRGEQYF.